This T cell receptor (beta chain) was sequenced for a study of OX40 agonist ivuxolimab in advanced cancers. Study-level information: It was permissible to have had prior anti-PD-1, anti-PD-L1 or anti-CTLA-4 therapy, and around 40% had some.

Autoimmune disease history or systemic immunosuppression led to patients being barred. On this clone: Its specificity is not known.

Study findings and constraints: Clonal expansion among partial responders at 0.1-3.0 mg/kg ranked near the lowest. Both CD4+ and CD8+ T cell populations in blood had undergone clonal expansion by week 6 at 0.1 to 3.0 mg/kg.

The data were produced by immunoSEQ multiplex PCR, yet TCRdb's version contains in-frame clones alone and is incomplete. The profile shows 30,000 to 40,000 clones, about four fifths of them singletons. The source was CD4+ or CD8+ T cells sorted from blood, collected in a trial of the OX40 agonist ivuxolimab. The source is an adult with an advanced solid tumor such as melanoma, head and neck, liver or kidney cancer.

The CDR3 region is CASSVMENTEAFF. The CDR3 nucleotides read TGTGCCAGCAGTGTTATGGAGAACACTGAAGCTTTCTTT. The V gene is TRBV6-1, the J gene TRBJ1-1; the D is unclear. Germline CDR1 is MNHNS and CDR2 is SASEGT. The ends were cut back, 4 bases at V and 1 base at J, with 7 bases in the middle. This CDR3 spans 13 amino acids.